Listed here is a single T cell receptor beta chain. Antigen unknown. The data were obtained in a study of T-cell memory formation after mild COVID-19. Looking at the study overall: TCR clusters were mostly confined to one donor each.

Study results and caveats: Prior to infection, memory already included some responding clones, suggesting cross-reactive memory joined. Contracting CD4+ clones lay largely in CM and EM, with CD8+ ones residing in EMRA. Later expanders leaned CD4+, whereas clones that contracted between day 15 and 85 were balanced CD4/CD8.

TCRdb reanalysed the 5' RACE reads using MiXCR and keeps one entry per CDR3 protein. The sample records 250,000 to 300,000 distinct CDR3 sequences, around 15% being singletons. This TCR was sampled from a man younger than 35 who had mild COVID-19 (a few samples of this study predate the infection). Cell type and time point are not known. Sequenced material: PBMCs or a T cell subset sorted from them (not recorded which).

CDR3 sequence: CASSRARGDSPLHF. The CDR3 region has the DNA TGTGCCAGCAGTCGGGCTCGCGGGGACTCACCCCTCCACTTT. The chain couples TRBV6-2 or TRBV6-3 to TRBJ1-6; possibly TRBD1 for D (5 bases). The length of the CDR3 is 14 residues. Germline values: CDR1 MNHEY, CDR2 SVGEGT. The V and J ends lost 5 bases and 10 bases respectively, with 15 bases between them.